This is a list of T cell receptor beta chains from one sample in a study of spatial heterogeneity in lung cancer. TCRdb re-called the 5' RACE reads with MiXCR, one entry per CDR3 protein. The data contain under 15,000 distinct CDR3 sequences, approximately 3% of them seen just once; the ten biggest clones take up roughly a sixth. This sample comprised lung tumor tissue, obtained at surgery. Receptors were obtained from a male donor with early-stage non-small cell lung cancer. The CDR3 runs from the conserved cysteine through the conserved F or W. The order of the fields is D gene, clone size, J gene, CDR3 length, V gene, CDR3 protein, CDR3 DNA. A D gene is named only where the DNA matches it firmly. Where a row states a size, it is once, few, many or the class of an expanded clone; other rows omit it.

>-|many|TRBJ2-4|15|TRBV7-2
CASSRGGIAKNMQYF
TGTGCCAGCAGCCGAGGGGGAATTGCCAAAAACATGCAGTACTTC
>-|many|TRBJ2-2|16|TRBV12-3/TRBV12-4
CASSLPGGANTGELFF
TGTGCCAGCAGTTTGCCCGGGGGCGCGAACACCGGGGAGCTGTTTTTT
>-|many|TRBJ1-2|13|TRBV12-3/TRBV12-4
CASSAELRPGYTF
TGTGCCAGCAGCGCCGAGCTGAGGCCTGGCTACACCTTC
>-|many|TRBJ1-5|18|TRBV20-1
CSALDWGAKGYSNQPQHF
TGCAGTGCCCTAGACTGGGGAGCAAAGGGCTATAGCAATCAGCCCCAGCATTTT
>TRBD1|many|TRBJ1-2|13|TRBV4-3
CASSQETGYGYTF
TGCGCCAGCAGCCAAGAGACAGGGTATGGCTACACCTTC
>-|many|TRBJ2-3|13|TRBV7-2
CASSLPVADTQYF
TGTGCCAGCAGCTTACCTGTCGCAGATACGCAGTATTTT
>TRBD1|many|TRBJ1-2|13|TRBV10-1
CASSESGTVGYTF
TGCGCCAGCAGTGAGTCCGGGACAGTTGGCTACACCTTC
>-|many|TRBJ1-1|14|TRBV6-5
CASSPLRVPTEAFF
TGTGCCAGCAGTCCCCTGAGGGTGCCCACTGAAGCTTTCTTT
>TRBD2|many|TRBJ2-1|15|TRBV7-6
CASSLWRGGYNEQFF
TGTGCCAGCAGCTTATGGCGGGGGGGCTACAATGAGCAGTTCTTC
>-|-|TRBJ1-1|13|TRBV28
CVSRALGNTEAFF
TGTGTCAGCAGGGCGCTCGGGAACACTGAAGCTTTCTTT
>-|few|TRBJ2-1|13|TRBV3-1
CASSGRVSNEQFF
TGTGCCAGCAGCGGTCGAGTAAGCAATGAGCAGTTCTTC
>-|many|TRBJ2-5|13|TRBV4-2
CASSQVGQETQYF
TGTGCCAGCAGCCAAGTCGGCCAAGAGACCCAGTACTTC
>-|many|TRBJ2-5|15|TRBV11-3
CASSLSDMYQETQYF
TGTGCCAGCAGCTTATCGGATATGTACCAAGAGACCCAGTACTTC
>-|many|TRBJ2-7|14|TRBV20-1
CSASTALTSYEQYF
TGCAGTGCTTCCACAGCCCTGACCTCCTACGAGCAGTACTTC
>-|many|TRBJ1-6|12|TRBV20-1
CSAGSLISSLHF
TGCAGTGCCGGGAGCCTCATAAGTTCCCTCCACTTT
>-|-|TRBJ2-5|11|TRBV3-1
CASSLESDVYF
TGTGCCAGCAGCCTAGAAAGCGACGTTTACTTC
>TRBD1|many|TRBJ2-5|16|TRBV5-1
CASSPPRTGGQETQYF
TGCGCCAGCAGCCCTCCCCGGACAGGGGGCCAAGAGACCCAGTACTTC